This T cell receptor beta chain emerged from a study of response to subunit inactivated influenza vaccine. The junction had 10 bases not matched to a gene; V was cut back by 3 bases and J by 2 bases. There are 16 residues in the CDR3. The germline V gene encodes CDR1 DFQATT and CDR2 SNEGSKA (reference sequence). General study findings and limits: Authors suggested few new T cells are recruited by each seasonal influenza vaccination.

In TCRdb, the RT-PCR reads were re-called with MiXCR into one record per CDR3 protein. The sample has about 650,000 distinct CDR3 sequences; around 15% are singletons. Points on this clonotype: Its antigen is undetermined.

The chain joins TRBV20-1 to TRBJ2-5; 9 nucleotides align to TRBD1. The TCR sequence derives from a man aged 45 to 65 who received an inactivated influenza vaccine. Source: PBMCs from blood, taken roughly 2 weeks before vaccination. In DNA, the CDR3 is TGCAGTGCTAGTCCTCATTGGGACAGGGCGCAAGAGACCCAGTACTTC. It encodes CSASPHWDRAQETQYF.